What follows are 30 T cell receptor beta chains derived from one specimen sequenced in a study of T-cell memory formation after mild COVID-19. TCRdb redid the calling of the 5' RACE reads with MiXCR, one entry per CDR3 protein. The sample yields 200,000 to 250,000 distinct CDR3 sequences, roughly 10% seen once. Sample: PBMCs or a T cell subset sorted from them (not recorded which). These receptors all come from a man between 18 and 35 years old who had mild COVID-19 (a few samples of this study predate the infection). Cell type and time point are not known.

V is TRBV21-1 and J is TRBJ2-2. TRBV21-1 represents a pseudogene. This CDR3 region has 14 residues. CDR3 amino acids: CASSKAVLTGELFF. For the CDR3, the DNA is TGTGCCAGCAGCAAAGCCGTTCTCACCGGGGAGCTGTTTTTT.

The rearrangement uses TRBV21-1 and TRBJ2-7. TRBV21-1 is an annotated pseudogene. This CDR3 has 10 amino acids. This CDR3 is CASESYEQYV. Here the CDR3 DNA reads TGTGCCAGCGAGAGCTACGAGCAGTACGTC.

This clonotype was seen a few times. The CDR3 is CAGGQHQETQYF. The CDR3 bases are TGTGCCGGGGGACAGCACCAAGAGACCCAGTACTTC. The chain recombines TRBV2 with TRBJ2-5; 7 bases agree with TRBD1. Germline assignment: CDR1 SNHLY and CDR2 FYNNEI. The V and J ends lost 11 bases and 0 bases, in that order; junction bases with no gene match: 3. The CDR3 loop spans 12 amino acids.

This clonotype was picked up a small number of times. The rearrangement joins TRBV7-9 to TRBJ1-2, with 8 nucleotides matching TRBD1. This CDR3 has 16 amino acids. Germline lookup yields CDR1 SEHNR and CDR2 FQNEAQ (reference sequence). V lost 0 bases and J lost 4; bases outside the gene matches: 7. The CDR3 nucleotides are TGTGCCAGCAGCTTAGCGTTGGGCGACAGGGGCTATGGCTACACCTTC. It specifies CASSLALGDRGYGYTF.

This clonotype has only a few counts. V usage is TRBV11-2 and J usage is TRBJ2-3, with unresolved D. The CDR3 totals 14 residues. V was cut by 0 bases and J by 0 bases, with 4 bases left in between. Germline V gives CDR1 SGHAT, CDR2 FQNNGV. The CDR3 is CASSLEPSTDTQYF. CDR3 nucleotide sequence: TGTGCCAGCAGCTTAGAACCCAGCACAGATACGCAGTATTTT.

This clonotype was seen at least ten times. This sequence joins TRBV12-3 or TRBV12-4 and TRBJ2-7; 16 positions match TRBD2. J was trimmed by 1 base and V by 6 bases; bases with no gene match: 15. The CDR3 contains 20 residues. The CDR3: CASRSPPGLAGGQGSYEQYF. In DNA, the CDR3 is TGTGCCAGCAGGTCACCCCCGGGACTAGCGGGGGGGCAGGGGTCCTACGAGCAGTACTTC.

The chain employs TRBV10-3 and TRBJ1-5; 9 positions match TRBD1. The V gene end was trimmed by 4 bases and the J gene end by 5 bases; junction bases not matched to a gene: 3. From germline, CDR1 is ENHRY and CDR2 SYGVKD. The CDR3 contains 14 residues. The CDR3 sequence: CAISGTGVDQPQHF. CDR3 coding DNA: TGTGCCATCAGTGGGACAGGGGTAGATCAGCCCCAGCATTTT.

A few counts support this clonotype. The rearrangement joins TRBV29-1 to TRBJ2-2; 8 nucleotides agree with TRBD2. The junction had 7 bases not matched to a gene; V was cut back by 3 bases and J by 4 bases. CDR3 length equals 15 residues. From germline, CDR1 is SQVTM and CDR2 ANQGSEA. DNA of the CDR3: TGCAGCGTTGAGGCGGGAGGTCCCGGCACCGGGGAGCTGTTTTTT. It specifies CSVEAGGPGTGELFF.

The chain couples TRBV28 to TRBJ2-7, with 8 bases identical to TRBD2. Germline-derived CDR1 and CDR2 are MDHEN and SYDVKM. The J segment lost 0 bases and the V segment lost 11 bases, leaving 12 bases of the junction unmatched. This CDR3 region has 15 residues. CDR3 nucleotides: TGTGCCGCCGGGGGGGGAGCTGAACCCTCCTACGAGCAGTACGTC. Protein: CAAGGGAEPSYEQYV.

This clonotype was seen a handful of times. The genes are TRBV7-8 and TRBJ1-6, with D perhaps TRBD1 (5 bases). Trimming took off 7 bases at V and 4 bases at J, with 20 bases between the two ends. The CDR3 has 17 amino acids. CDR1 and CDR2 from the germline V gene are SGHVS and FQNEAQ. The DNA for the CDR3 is TGTGCCAGCAATCTTCAGGCCCAGGGCGTGTATAATTCACCCCTCCACTTT. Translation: CASNLQAQGVYNSPLHF.

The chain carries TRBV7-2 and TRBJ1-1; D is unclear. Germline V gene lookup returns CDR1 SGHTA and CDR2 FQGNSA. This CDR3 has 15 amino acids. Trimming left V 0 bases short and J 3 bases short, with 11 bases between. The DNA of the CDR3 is TGTGCCAGCAGCTTAGCGCGGGGTCTCGACACTGAAGCTTTCTTT. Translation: CASSLARGLDTEAFF.

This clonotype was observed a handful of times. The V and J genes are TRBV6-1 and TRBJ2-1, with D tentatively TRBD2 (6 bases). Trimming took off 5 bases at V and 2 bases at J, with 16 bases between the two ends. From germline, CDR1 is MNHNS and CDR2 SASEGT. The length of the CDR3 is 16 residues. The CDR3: CASSQLGLPAYNEQFF. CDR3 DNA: TGTGCCAGCAGTCAACTCGGACTACCAGCCTACAATGAGCAGTTCTTC.

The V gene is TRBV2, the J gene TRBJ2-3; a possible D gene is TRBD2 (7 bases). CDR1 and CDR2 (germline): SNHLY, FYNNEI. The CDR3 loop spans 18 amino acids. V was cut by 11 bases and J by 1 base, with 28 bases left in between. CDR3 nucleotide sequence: TGTGCCTGCCAGCCCGTGGGTCAACGGGGGGCCCGCACAGATACGCAGTATTTT. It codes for CACQPVGQRGARTDTQYF.

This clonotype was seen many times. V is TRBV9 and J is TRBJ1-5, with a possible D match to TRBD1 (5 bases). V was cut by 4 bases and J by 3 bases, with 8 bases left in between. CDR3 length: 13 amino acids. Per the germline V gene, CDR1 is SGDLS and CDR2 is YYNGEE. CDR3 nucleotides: TGTGCCAGCAGCTTTGGACACAATCAGCCCCAGCATTTT. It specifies CASSFGHNQPQHF.

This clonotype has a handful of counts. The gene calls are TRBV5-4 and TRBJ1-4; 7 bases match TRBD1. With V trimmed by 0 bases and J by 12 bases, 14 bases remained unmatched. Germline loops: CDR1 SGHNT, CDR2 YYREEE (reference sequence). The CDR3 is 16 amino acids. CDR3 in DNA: TGTGCCAGCAGCTTGGGACCGACAGGGCAGGGTATAGAACTGTTTTTT. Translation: CASSLGPTGQGIELFF.

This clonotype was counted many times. CDR3 bases: TGTGCCAGCAGCTTAGGGGCCAACTATGGCTACACCTTC. The encoded protein is CASSLGANYGYTF. The rearrangement uses TRBV7-2 and TRBJ1-2; D is undetermined. This CDR3 has 13 amino acids. Germline CDR1 and CDR2: SGHTA and FQGNSA. V was clipped by 1 base and J by 2 bases, with 5 bases between them.

CDR3 nucleotide sequence: TGCGCCAGCAGCCAAGATCTCCACAGGGCAACTAATGAAAAACTGTTTTTT. As protein: CASSQDLHRATNEKLFF. The V and J genes are TRBV4-1 and TRBJ1-4; tentative D call: TRBD1 (6 bases). The CDR3 covers 17 residues. Trimming shortened V by 0 bases and J by 0 bases, and 11 bases separated the two germline ends. Germline loops: CDR1 MGHRA, CDR2 YSYEKL.

The CDR3 nucleotides read TGTGCTAGTGGCCCATCATTGGATGGGGGCAATCAGCCCCAGCATTTT. Residues: CASGPSLDGGNQPQHF. This sequence joins TRBV12-5 and TRBJ1-5; D unclear. CDR1 and CDR2 from the germline V gene are LGHNT and FRNRAP. This CDR3 region has 16 residues. V was pared by 6 bases and J by 2 bases, with 17 bases between.

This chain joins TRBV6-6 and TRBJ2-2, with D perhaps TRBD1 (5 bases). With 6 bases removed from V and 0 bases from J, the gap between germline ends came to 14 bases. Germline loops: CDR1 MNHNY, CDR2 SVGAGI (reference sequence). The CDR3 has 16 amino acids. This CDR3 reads CASSHWTPPNTGELFF. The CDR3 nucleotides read TGTGCCAGCAGCCATTGGACACCCCCGAACACCGGGGAGCTGTTTTTT.

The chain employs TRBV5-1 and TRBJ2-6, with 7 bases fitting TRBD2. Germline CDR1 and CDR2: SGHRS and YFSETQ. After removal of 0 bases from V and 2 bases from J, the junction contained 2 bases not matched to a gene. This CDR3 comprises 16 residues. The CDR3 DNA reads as TGCGCCAGCAGCTTGGAGGCGGGGGCTGGGGCCAACGTCCTGACTTTC. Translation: CASSLEAGAGANVLTF. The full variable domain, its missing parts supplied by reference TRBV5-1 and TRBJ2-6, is KAGVTQTPRYLIKTRGQQVTLSCSPISGHRSVSWYQQTPGQGLQFLFEYFSETQRNKGNFPGRFSGRQFSNSRSEMNVSTLELGDSALYLCASSLEAGAGANVLTFGAGSRLTVL.

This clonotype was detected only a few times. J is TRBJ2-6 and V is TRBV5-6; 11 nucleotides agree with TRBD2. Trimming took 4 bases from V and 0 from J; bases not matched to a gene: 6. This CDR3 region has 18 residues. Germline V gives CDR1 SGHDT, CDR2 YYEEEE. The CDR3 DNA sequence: TGTGCCAGCAGCCCACTAGCGGGGGCGCTCTCTGGGGCCAACGTCCTGACTTTC. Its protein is CASSPLAGALSGANVLTF.

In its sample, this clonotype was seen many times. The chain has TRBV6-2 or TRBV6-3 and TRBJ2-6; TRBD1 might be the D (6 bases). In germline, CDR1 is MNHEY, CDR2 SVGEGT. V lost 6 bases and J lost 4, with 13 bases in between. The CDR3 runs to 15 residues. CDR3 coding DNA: TGTGCCAGCAGGCGTGCAGGGGACGGGGCCAACGTCCTGACTTTC. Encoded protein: CASRRAGDGANVLTF.

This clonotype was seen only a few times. CDR3 amino acids: CASSSNQGRWTEAFF. CDR3 in DNA: TGTGCCAGCAGTTCTAATCAGGGGCGGTGGACTGAAGCTTTCTTT. The chain couples TRBV6-6 to TRBJ1-1, with TRBD1 as a possible D gene (6 bases). The V gene's germline CDR1 is MNHNY and CDR2 SVGAGI (reference sequence). Trimming cost V 4 bases and J 5 bases, with 17 bases left between them. This CDR3 contains 15 residues.

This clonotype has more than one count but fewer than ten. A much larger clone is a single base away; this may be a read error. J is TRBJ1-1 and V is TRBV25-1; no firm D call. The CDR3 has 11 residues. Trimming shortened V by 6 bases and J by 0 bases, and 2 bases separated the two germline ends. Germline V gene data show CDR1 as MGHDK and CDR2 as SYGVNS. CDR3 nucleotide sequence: TGTGCCAGCAGGGTGAACACTGAAGCTTTCTTT. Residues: CASRVNTEAFF.

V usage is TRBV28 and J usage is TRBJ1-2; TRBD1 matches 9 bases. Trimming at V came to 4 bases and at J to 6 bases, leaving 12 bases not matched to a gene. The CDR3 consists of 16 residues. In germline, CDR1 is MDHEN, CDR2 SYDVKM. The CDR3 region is CASSSSPGTGRDGYTF. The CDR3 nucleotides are TGTGCCAGCAGTTCAAGTCCCGGGACAGGGAGGGATGGCTACACCTTC.

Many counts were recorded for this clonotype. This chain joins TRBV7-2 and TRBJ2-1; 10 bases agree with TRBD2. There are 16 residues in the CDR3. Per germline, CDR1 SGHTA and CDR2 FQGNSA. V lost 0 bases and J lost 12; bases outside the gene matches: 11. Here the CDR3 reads CASSLAGTSVAGRQFF. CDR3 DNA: TGTGCCAGCAGCTTAGCCGGGACTAGCGTCGCAGGGCGGCAGTTCTTC.

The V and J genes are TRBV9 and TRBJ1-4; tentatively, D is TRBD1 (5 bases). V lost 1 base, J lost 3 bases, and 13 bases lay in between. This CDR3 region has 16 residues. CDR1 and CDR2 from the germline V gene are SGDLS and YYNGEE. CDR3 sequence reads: CASSVTGGGSNEKLFF. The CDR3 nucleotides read TGTGCCAGCAGCGTAACAGGCGGGGGATCTAATGAAAAACTGTTTTTT.

CDR3: CASSSLPTNTEAFF. CDR3 coding DNA: TGCGCCAGCAGCTCACTTCCTACGAACACTGAAGCTTTCTTT. V gene TRBV5-1 combines with J gene TRBJ1-1; no clear D gene. The CDR3 sequence is 14 residues long. V lost 3 bases and J lost 1, with 10 bases in between. The germline V gene has CDR1 SGHRS and CDR2 YFSETQ. Full variable domain (outside the CDR3, taken from reference TRBV5-1 and TRBJ1-1): KAGVTQTPRYLIKTRGQQVTLSCSPISGHRSVSWYQQTPGQGLQFLFEYFSETQRNKGNFPGRFSGRQFSNSRSEMNVSTLELGDSALYLCASSSLPTNTEAFFGQGTRLTVV.

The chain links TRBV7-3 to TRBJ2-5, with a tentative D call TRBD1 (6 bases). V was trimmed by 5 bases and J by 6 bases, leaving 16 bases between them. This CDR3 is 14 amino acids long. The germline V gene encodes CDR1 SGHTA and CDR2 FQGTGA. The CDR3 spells CASSTTGFGKTQYF. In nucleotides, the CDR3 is TGTGCCAGCAGCACGACAGGCTTTGGCAAGACCCAGTACTTC.

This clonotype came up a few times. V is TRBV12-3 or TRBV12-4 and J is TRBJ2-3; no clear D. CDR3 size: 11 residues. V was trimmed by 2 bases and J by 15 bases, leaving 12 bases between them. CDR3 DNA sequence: TGTGCCAGCAGTTTAACGCCTTTACGCTATTTT. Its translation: CASSLTPLRYF.